This T cell receptor (beta chain) was recorded in a study of cytomegalovirus exposure and HLA in healthy donors. The germline CDR1 and CDR2 sequences are SQVTM and ANQGSEA. Trimming at V came to 2 bases and at J to 3 bases, leaving 14 bases not matched to a gene. The CDR3 contains 17 residues. Study-level points and caveats: Several of the most significant clusters appeared linked to common viral pathogens, based on a later analysis. A missense DCLRE1C variant was associated with V- and J-gene trimming of TCR beta chains in a later analysis, and an independent cohort replicated the association.

A word on this clone: Its antigen is not known.

The PCR contained 60 Vbeta and 13 Jbeta primers. Sequenced by immunoSEQ multiplex PCR; TCRdb stores in-frame clones only, minus some. The table has under 200,000 clones, roughly 85% seen once. The V call is TRBV29-1, the J call TRBJ2-5, with 8 positions matching TRBD2. The TCR comes from a woman between 18 and 29 years old in good health and CMV-seronegative. The sample consisted of PBMCs. The CDR3: CSVEIREGLPREETQYF. Here the CDR3 DNA reads TGCAGCGTTGAAATTCGGGAGGGCCTCCCCCGGGAAGAGACCCAGTACTTC.